The 18 T cell receptor beta chains presented below share a single source sample, sequenced in a study of beta chain features in type 1 diabetes. Isolated RNA was reverse transcribed in full, so expressed TCRB transcripts were sequenced. Clones were sequenced by immunoSEQ multiplex PCR, and TCRdb holds only the in-frame ones, with some missing. The data show nearly 250,000 clones, 14% seen once. The sample comprised naive CD4+ T cells from blood. The receptor source for this set is a woman between 40 and 55 years old in good health.

This chain links TRBV7-9 with TRBJ1-2; 7 bases map to TRBD1. In germline, CDR1 is SEHNR, CDR2 FQNEAQ (reference sequence). The CDR3 totals 15 residues. The ends lost 5 bases at V and 2 bases at J; junction bases unmatched: 8. CDR3 DNA sequence: TGTGCCAGCAGCGCCCGAAACAGGGGAAACTATGGCTACACCTTC. Its protein product is CASSARNRGNYGYTF.

In its sample, this clone was seen a few times. The chain employs TRBV11-2 and TRBJ2-5; 15 bases fit TRBD2. CDR1 SGHAT and CDR2 FQNNGV come from the germline V gene. CDR3 length equals 16 residues. The trim removed 3 bases at V and 4 bases at J, leaving 3 bases unmatched. The CDR3 DNA follows: TGTGCCAGCAGCTTCGGGACTAGCGGGGGGAGAGAGACCCAGTACTTC. This codes for CASSFGTSGGRETQYF.

As to this clone: The sample has other DNA sequences that encode this CDR3 too. This chain links TRBV7-8 with TRBJ2-1; TRBD2 aligns across 14 bases. Germline V gene sequence: CDR1 SGHVS, CDR2 FQNEAQ. This CDR3 is built from 16 residues. With 5 bases clipped from V and 4 bases from J, the junction kept 4 bases outside the gene matches. For the CDR3, the DNA is TGTGCCAGCAGCCCCCGACTAGCGGGGGGGTACAATGAGCAGTTCTTC. It is translated as CASSPRLAGGYNEQFF.

This chain uses TRBV6-1 with TRBJ1-1; D possibly corresponds to TRBD1 (6 bases). This CDR3 comprises 13 residues. CDR1 is MNHNS and CDR2 is SASEGT in the germline V gene. V lost 6 bases to trimming and J lost 1 base, with 9 bases between them. The CDR3 DNA reads as TGTGCCAGCAGCTTGGGACAGAACACTGAAGCTTTCTTT. Protein product: CASSLGQNTEAFF.

The chain combines TRBV5-1 with TRBJ2-3; 10 nucleotides match TRBD2. V lost 10 bases, J lost 4 bases, and 9 bases stayed unmatched. Germline assignment: CDR1 SGHRS and CDR2 YFSETQ. There are 14 residues in the CDR3. The CDR3 sequence is CASTRSGGADTQYF. CDR3 DNA: TGCGCCTCGACGCGGAGCGGGGGGGCAGATACGCAGTATTTT.

The rearrangement uses TRBV10-3 and TRBJ2-2; the D is unclear. CDR3 length: 15 amino acids. V lost 10 bases and J 1 base, leaving 16 bases between the germline ends. Germline CDR1 ENHRY, CDR2 SYGVKD. DNA of the CDR3: TGTGCCACCGCACCTCAACTACAGAACACCGGGGAGCTGTTTTTT. This encodes CATAPQLQNTGELFF.

This clone was found a few times. J is TRBJ1-1 and V is TRBV5-6; 9 nucleotides agree with TRBD1. Trimming at V came to 5 bases and at J to 10 bases, leaving 6 bases not matched to a gene. This CDR3 has 12 amino acids. CDR1 and CDR2 (germline): SGHDT, YYEEEE. CDR3 sequence reads: CASSWDREGAFF. CDR3 nucleotide sequence: TGTGCCAGCAGTTGGGACAGGGAGGGAGCTTTCTTT.

The chain uses TRBV7-2 and TRBJ1-2, with 9 bases that match TRBD1. The germline V gene has CDR1 SGHTA and CDR2 FQGNSA. V was pared by 4 bases and J by 7 bases, with 4 bases of the junction left unmatched. CDR3 size: 13 residues. CDR3 coding DNA: TGTGCCAGCAGCTGGGGACAGGGCGGTGGCTACACCTTC. Residues: CASSWGQGGGYTF.

CDR3 sequence: CASSVPGFQETQYF. CDR3 bases: TGTGCCAGCAGCGTCCCAGGGTTCCAAGAGACCCAGTACTTC. This chain connects TRBV7-2 to TRBJ2-5, with a possible D match to TRBD1 (5 bases). The V and J ends lost 5 bases and 1 base respectively, with 11 bases between them. Per the germline V gene, CDR1 is SGHTA and CDR2 is FQGNSA. The CDR3 spans 14 residues.

Only a few counts were recorded for this clone. The gene calls are TRBV18 and TRBJ2-1; TRBD2 matches 9 bases. The V gene end was trimmed by 6 bases and the J gene end by 3 bases; junction bases not matched to a gene: 15. The CDR3 covers 18 residues. Per germline, CDR1 KGHSH and CDR2 LQKENI. CDR3 residues: CASSQPIGAGGRYNEQFF. The CDR3 bases are TGTGCCAGCTCTCAACCCATTGGAGCGGGGGGACGCTACAATGAGCAGTTCTTC. The whole variable domain, filled in from reference TRBV18 and TRBJ2-1, reads NAGVMQNPRHLVRRRGQEARLRCSPMKGHSHVYWYRQLPEEGLKFMVYLQKENIIDESGMPKERFSAEFPKEGPSILRIQQVVRGDSAAYFCASSQPIGAGGRYNEQFFGPGTRLTVL.

This clone has a handful of counts. The CDR3 reads CSVRSGGRRETQYF. Here the CDR3 DNA reads TGCAGCGTTAGGAGCGGGGGGCGTAGAGAGACCCAGTACTTC. J is TRBJ2-5 and V is TRBV29-1; 9 bases fit TRBD2. Unmatched junction bases numbered 8, after V lost 5 bases and J lost 4 bases. Germline V gene sequence: CDR1 SQVTM, CDR2 ANQGSEA. The CDR3 has 14 amino acids.

CDR3 sequence (DNA): TGTGCCAGCAGCCTACTCGGGACAACTAATGAAAAACTGTTTTTT. Translated, it gives CASSLLGTTNEKLFF. This chain joins TRBV14 and TRBJ1-4; D remains ambiguous. V was shortened by 4 bases and J by 0 bases, with 9 bases between the two germline ends. The length of the CDR3 is 15 residues. Per germline, CDR1 SGHDN and CDR2 FVKESK.

The sample holds a few counts of this clone. The chain couples TRBV19 to TRBJ1-2; D gene uncertain. Germline-derived CDR1 and CDR2 are LNHDA and SQIVND (reference sequence). This CDR3 is built from 13 residues. V was clipped by 2 bases and J by 6 bases, with 10 bases between them. In DNA, the CDR3 is TGTGCCAGTAGTATATTTGGAGACCATGGCTACACCTTC. Translating it yields CASSIFGDHGYTF.

The genes are TRBV27 and TRBJ1-6; 7 nucleotides line up with TRBD1. The junction had 5 bases not matched to a gene; V was cut back by 5 bases and J by 7 bases. The CDR3 is 14 amino acids. Germline values: CDR1 MNHEY, CDR2 SMNVEV (reference sequence). This CDR3 is CASSRQGSNSPLHF. DNA for the CDR3: TGTGCCAGCAGTCGACAGGGAAGCAATTCACCCCTCCACTTT.

V gene TRBV6-1 combines with J gene TRBJ2-5; tentatively, D is TRBD2 (6 bases). This CDR3 has 12 residues. Germline V lookup: CDR1 MNHNS, CDR2 SASEGT. V shed 7 bases and J shed 3 bases, with 9 bases lying between them. CDR3 in DNA: TGTGCCAGCAAGAGGGAGGAAGAGACCCAGTACTTC. This codes for CASKREEETQYF.

The chain couples TRBV9 to TRBJ2-1, with TRBD2 identical over 15 bases. The CDR3 extends over 18 amino acids. Germline CDR1 is SGDLS and CDR2 is YYNGEE. J lost 0 bases, V lost 3 bases, and 4 bases had no gene match. In DNA form, the CDR3 reads TGTGCCAGCAGCGCGGGACTAGCGGGGGGAAGCTCCTACAATGAGCAGTTCTTC. It translates to CASSAGLAGGSSYNEQFF.

This clone showed up just a few times. This chain connects TRBV2 to TRBJ2-5, with 9 bases matching TRBD2. Unmatched junction bases numbered 6, after V lost 6 bases and J lost 1 base. Germline values: CDR1 SNHLY, CDR2 FYNNEI. The CDR3 contains 15 residues. The CDR3 DNA reads TGTGCCAGCAGGAGGGAGCGGGGGGCCCAAGAGACCCAGTACTTC. Residues: CASRRERGAQETQYF.

This clone was seen many times. V usage is TRBV7-9 and J usage is TRBJ2-7; D unclear. The CDR3 extends over 15 amino acids. CDR1 is SEHNR and CDR2 is FQNEAQ in the germline V gene (reference sequence). Trimming left V 7 bases short and J 0 bases short, with 16 bases between. The CDR3 sequence is CASTEVRSPSYEQYF. The CDR3 DNA reads TGTGCCAGCACCGAGGTTAGGTCACCCTCCTACGAGCAGTACTTC.